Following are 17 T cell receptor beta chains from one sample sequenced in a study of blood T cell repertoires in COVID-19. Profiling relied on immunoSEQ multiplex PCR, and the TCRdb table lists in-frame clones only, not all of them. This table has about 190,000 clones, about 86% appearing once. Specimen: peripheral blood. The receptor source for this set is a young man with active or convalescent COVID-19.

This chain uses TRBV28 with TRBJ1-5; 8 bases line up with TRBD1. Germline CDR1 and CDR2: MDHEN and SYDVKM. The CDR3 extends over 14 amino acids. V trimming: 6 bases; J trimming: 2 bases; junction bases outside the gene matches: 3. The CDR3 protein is CASRPTGGNQPQHF. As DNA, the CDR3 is TGTGCCAGCAGACCGACAGGGGGCAATCAGCCCCAGCATTTT.

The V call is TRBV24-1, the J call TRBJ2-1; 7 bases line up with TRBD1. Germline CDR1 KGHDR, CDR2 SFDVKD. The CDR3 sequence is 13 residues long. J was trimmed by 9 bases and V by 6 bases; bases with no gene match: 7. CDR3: CATSHTGALEQFF. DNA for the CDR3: TGTGCCACCAGTCATACAGGGGCCCTTGAGCAGTTCTTC.

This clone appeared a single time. CDR3 sequence: CASRRDVTRGYTF. The CDR3 bases are TGTGCCAGCAGGCGGGACGTCACGCGGGGCTACACCTTC. The chain uses TRBV28 and TRBJ1-2; possibly TRBD1 for D (5 bases). The CDR3 covers 13 residues. The V end lost 6 bases, the J end lost 8 bases, and 16 bases lay between the germline ends. Per the germline V gene, CDR1 is MDHEN and CDR2 is SYDVKM.

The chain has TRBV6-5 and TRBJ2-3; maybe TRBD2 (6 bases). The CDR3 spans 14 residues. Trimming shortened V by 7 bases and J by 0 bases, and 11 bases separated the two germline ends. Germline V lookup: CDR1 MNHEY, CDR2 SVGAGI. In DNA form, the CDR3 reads TGTGCCAGCACACGTCGGGAGAGCACAGATACGCAGTATTTT. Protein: CASTRRESTDTQYF.

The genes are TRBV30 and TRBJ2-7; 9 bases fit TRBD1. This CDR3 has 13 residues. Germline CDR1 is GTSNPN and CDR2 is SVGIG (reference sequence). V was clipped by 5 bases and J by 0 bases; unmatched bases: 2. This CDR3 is CAWATGGSYEQYF. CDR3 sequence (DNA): TGTGCCTGGGCGACAGGGGGCTCCTACGAGCAGTACTTC.

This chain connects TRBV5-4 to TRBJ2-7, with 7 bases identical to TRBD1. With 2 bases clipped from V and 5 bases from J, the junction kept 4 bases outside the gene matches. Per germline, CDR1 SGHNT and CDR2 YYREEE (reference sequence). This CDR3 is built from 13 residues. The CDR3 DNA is TGTGCCAGCAGCTTCTCCGGGACAGACGAGCAGTACTTC. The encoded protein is CASSFSGTDEQYF.

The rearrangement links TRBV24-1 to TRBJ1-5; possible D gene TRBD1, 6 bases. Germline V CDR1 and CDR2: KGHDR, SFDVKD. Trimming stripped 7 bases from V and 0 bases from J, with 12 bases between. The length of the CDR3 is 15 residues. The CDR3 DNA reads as TGTGCCACCAGCGATGGACAGACTAGCAATCAGCCCCAGCATTTT. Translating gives CATSDGQTSNQPQHF.

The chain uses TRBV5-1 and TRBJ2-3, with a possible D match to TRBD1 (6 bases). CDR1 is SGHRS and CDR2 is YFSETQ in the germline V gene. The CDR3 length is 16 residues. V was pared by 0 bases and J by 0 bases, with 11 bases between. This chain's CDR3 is CASSLAGVVSTDTQYF. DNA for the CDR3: TGCGCCAGCAGCTTGGCAGGGGTAGTCAGCACAGATACGCAGTATTTT.

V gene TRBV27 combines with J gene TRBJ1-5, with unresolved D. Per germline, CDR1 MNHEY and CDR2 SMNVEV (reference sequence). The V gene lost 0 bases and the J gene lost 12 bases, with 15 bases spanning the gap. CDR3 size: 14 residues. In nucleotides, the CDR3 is TGTGCCAGCAGTTTATCCGGCGGTCTAGCAGGCCAGCATTTT. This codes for CASSLSGGLAGQHF.

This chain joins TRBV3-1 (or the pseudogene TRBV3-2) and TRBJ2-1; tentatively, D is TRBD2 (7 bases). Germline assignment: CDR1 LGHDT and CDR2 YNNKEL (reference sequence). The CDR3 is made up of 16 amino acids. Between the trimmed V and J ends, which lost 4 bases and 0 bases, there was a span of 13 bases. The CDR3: CASSPEGGGSYNEQFF. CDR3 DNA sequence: TGTGCCAGCAGCCCCGAAGGGGGGGGCTCCTACAATGAGCAGTTCTTC.

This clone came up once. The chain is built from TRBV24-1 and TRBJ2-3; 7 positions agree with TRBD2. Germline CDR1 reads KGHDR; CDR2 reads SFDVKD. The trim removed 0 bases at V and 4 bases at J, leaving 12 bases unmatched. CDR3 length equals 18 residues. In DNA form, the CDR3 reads TGTGCCACCAGTGATTTGGCGGCGGGAGCCCTGCAGGCAGATACGCAGTATTTT. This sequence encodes CATSDLAAGALQADTQYF.

For the CDR3, the DNA is TGTGCCAGCAGTTACCGAGGGTTGGAGACCCAGTACTTC. It specifies CASSYRGLETQYF. V is TRBV6-2 or TRBV6-3 and J is TRBJ2-5, with D perhaps TRBD2 (5 bases). CDR1 and CDR2 from the germline V gene are MNHEY and SVGEGT. This CDR3 has 13 amino acids. Trimming took 2 bases from V and 5 from J, leaving 9 bases between them.

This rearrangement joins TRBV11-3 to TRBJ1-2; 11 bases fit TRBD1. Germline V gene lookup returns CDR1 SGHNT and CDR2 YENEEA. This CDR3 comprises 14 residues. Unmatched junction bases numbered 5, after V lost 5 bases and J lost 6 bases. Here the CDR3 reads CASSGGQGADGYTF. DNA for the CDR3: TGTGCCAGCAGCGGTGGACAGGGGGCCGATGGCTACACCTTC.

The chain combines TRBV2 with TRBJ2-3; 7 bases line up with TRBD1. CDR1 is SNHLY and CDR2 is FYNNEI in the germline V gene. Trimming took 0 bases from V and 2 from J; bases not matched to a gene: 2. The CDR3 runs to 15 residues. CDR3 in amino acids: CASSEATGNTDTQYF. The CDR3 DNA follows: TGTGCCAGCAGTGAAGCGACAGGGAACACAGATACGCAGTATTTT.

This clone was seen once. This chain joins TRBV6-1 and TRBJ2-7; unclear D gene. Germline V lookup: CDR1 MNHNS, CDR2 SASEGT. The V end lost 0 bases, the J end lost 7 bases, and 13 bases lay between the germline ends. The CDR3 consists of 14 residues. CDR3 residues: CASSEALRVGEQYV. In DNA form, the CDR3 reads TGTGCCAGCAGTGAAGCGCTTCGGGTTGGGGAGCAGTACGTC.

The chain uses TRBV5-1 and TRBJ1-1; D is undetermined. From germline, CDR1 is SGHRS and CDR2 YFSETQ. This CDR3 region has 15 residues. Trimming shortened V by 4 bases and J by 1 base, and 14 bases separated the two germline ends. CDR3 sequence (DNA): TGCGCCAGCAGCCCCCGAGAAGTCTCGAACACTGAAGCTTTCTTT. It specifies CASSPREVSNTEAFF.

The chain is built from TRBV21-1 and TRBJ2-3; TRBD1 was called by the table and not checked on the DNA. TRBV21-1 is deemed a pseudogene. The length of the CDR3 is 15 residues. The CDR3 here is CASSKCDRVTDTQYF. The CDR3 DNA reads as TGTGCCAGCAGCAAGTGCGACAGGGTGACAGATACGCAGTATTTT.